The 9 T cell receptor beta chains listed next were all sequenced from one sample in a study of identifying expanded T cells in peripheral blood. Some clones are missing from TCRdb's copy, which holds only in-frame ones; the method was immunoSEQ multiplex PCR. Counted here are some 130,000 clones, 65% to 90% occurring once; the ten biggest clones make up roughly 8%. Sequences were obtained from blood. The receptors were sampled from a person between 18 and 75 years old in good health.

The chain links TRBV19 to TRBJ1-1, with D possibly being TRBD1 (5 bases). CDR1 is LNHDA, CDR2 SQIVND, per germline (reference sequence). The CDR3 covers 15 residues. Trimming cost V 6 bases and J 5 bases, with 19 bases left between them. CDR3 sequence: CASSILPGGETEAFF. The CDR3 bases are TGTGCCAGTAGCATTTTGCCCGGGGGGGAGACTGAAGCTTTCTTT.

J is TRBJ2-3 and V is TRBV4-3, with a weak D call TRBD2 (5 bases). Trimming shortened V by 3 bases and J by 6 bases, and 16 bases separated the two germline ends. Germline V lookup: CDR1 LGHNA, CDR2 YSLEER. The CDR3 has 15 residues. The CDR3 protein is CASSQRERYADTQYF. As DNA, the CDR3 is TGCGCCAGCAGCCAGAGGGAAAGGTATGCTGATACGCAGTATTTT.

V gene TRBV15 combines with J gene TRBJ1-3; no reliable D call. V gave up 1 base and J gave up 9 bases, with 7 bases separating them. CDR3 length: 12 amino acids. From germline, CDR1 is LNHNV and CDR2 YYDKDF (reference sequence). The CDR3 reads CATSRALGTIYF. CDR3 coding DNA: TGTGCCACCAGCAGAGCCCTCGGCACCATATATTTT. Full variable domain (remainder filled in from reference TRBV15 and TRBJ1-3): DAMVIQNPRYQVTQFGKPVTLSCSQTLNHNVMYWYQQKSSQAPKLLFHYYDKDFNNEADTPDNFQSRRPNTSFCFLDIRSPGLGDTAMYLCATSRALGTIYFGEGSWLTVV.

V usage is TRBV21-1 and J usage is TRBJ2-5. TRBV21-1 is assigned pseudogene status. The CDR3 runs to 8 residues. This CDR3 is CASIRTNF. The CDR3 region has the DNA TGTGCCAGCATCCGGACCAACTTC.

The rearrangement uses TRBV19 and TRBJ1-5, with D possibly being TRBD1 (5 bases). The germline V gene has CDR1 LNHDA and CDR2 SQIVND (reference sequence). V was shortened by 6 bases and J by 3 bases, with 18 bases between the two germline ends. The CDR3 is made up of 16 amino acids. The CDR3 region is CASRDDQGGYNQPQHF. The CDR3 nucleotides are TGTGCCAGTAGAGACGATCAGGGAGGGTACAATCAGCCCCAGCATTTT. The full variable domain, its missing parts supplied by reference TRBV19 and TRBJ1-5, is DGGITQSPKYLFRKEGQNVTLSCEQNLNHDAMYWYRQDPGQGLRLIYYSQIVNDFQKGDIAEGYSVSREKKESFPLTVTSAQKNPTAFYLCASRDDQGGYNQPQHFGDGTRLSIL.

This clone is a singleton in its sample. The chain joins TRBV5-4 to TRBJ2-5, with 13 bases that match TRBD2. CDR3 length: 15 amino acids. CDR1 is SGHNT and CDR2 is YYREEE in the germline V gene (reference sequence). V shed 2 bases, J shed 6 bases, and the junction held 4 bases outside the gene matches. The CDR3 region has the DNA TGTGCCAGCAGCTTCCGGACTAGCGGGAGTCAGACCCAGTACTTC. This gives the protein CASSFRTSGSQTQYF.

The chain links TRBV7-2 to TRBJ1-5, with 12 bases fitting TRBD1. J lost 2 bases, V lost 1 base, and 9 bases had no gene match. Germline loops: CDR1 SGHTA, CDR2 FQGNSA. The CDR3 length is 19 residues. Here the CDR3 reads CASSLVSGTGGPGNQPQHF. CDR3 in DNA: TGTGCCAGCAGCTTAGTAAGCGGGACAGGGGGCCCTGGCAATCAGCCCCAGCATTTT.

This sequence joins TRBV18 and TRBJ2-7; possible D gene TRBD2, 7 bases. The length of the CDR3 is 16 residues. Germline assignment: CDR1 KGHSH and CDR2 LQKENI. Trimming pared 0 bases from V and 4 bases from J, leaving 16 bases between. The CDR3 spells CASSPPRGGGGYEQYF. The DNA for the CDR3 is TGTGCCAGCTCACCACCCCGGGGAGGGGGTGGATACGAGCAGTACTTC.

The DNA for the CDR3 is TGCGCCAGCAGCCCGGGGGGCACAGGAAGTAATGAAAAACTGTTTTTT. It codes for CASSPGGTGSNEKLFF. V is TRBV5-1 and J is TRBJ1-4; D is perhaps TRBD1 (6 bases). This CDR3 contains 16 residues. V was pared by 4 bases and J by 4 bases, with 17 bases between. Germline-derived CDR1 and CDR2 are SGHRS and YFSETQ.